The text below deals with one TCR beta chain. No antigen is known for it. This sample is drawn from a study of metastatic and nonmetastatic thyroid tumors. Study background: Comparison of repertoires was carried out across blood and tumor or nodule tissue from malignant and benign thyroid patients.

General observations from the study: In both blood and tumor samples, TCR beta diversity was reported significantly higher for malignant than benign nodules.

No patient had received any treatment before thyroid surgery. Trimming pared 3 bases from V and 2 bases from J, leaving 25 bases between. Germline assignment: CDR1 SGHAT and CDR2 FQDESV (reference sequence). This CDR3 contains 19 residues. Per the original data handling: To classify distant metastasis in papillary thyroid cancer, a model was built from CDR3 differences across clinicopathological groups. TCRdb reprocessed the PCR reads via MiXCR. TCRdb's processing, not the study's, gives the V and J calls here. This sample carries tens of thousands of clones, 18% of them seen once, and the ten largest clones take roughly 15%.

The sequenced sample was tumor tissue. This chain connects TRBV11-1 to TRBJ1-2; no clear D gene. This sequence originates from a female donor with papillary thyroid cancer or a benign thyroid nodule (not recorded which). Some clones in this sample may be carry-over from other donors' samples. This CDR3 is CASSFYCHGVVGPNYGYTF. The CDR3 nucleotides read TGTGCCAGCAGCTTCTATTGCCACGGGGTAGTGGGCCCCAACTATGGCTACACCTTC.